These 8 T cell receptor beta chains originate from one sample sequenced in a study of T-cell reconstitution after alpha-beta-depleted transplantation in children. Researchers prepared the TCRbeta library using unique molecular identifiers, the study reports. TCRdb independently ran MiXCR on the PCR reads; one entry per CDR3 protein. This table has some 240,000 distinct CDR3 sequences, 12% appearing once. The specimen comprised PBMCs from the stem cell graft donor, sampled from the stem cell graft. These receptors all come from a human donor who donated a stem cell graft to a child with acute lymphoblastic leukemia.

The gene calls are TRBV6-1 and TRBJ2-5; TRBD1 aligns across 8 bases. The CDR3 has 14 amino acids. Germline V gene sequence: CDR1 MNHNS, CDR2 SASEGT. Trimming removed 5 bases from V and 2 bases from J; junction bases left unmatched: 4. The CDR3 DNA reads as TGTGCCAGCAGTACACGGGACAGGCAAGAGACCCAGTACTTC. Amino acids: CASSTRDRQETQYF.

Many counts were recorded for this clonotype. The chain is built from TRBV4-2 and TRBJ1-4; weak D call: TRBD1 (5 bases). The CDR3 contains 17 residues. Germline V gives CDR1 LGHNA, CDR2 YNFKEQ. V lost 0 bases and J 7 bases, leaving 18 bases between the germline ends. CDR3: CASSQDRPGRHGEKLFF. Written as DNA, the CDR3 is TGTGCCAGCAGCCAAGATAGGCCAGGGCGGCATGGTGAAAAACTGTTTTTT.

This clonotype was found many times. The chain carries TRBV7-8 and TRBJ2-1, with TRBD2 identical over 12 bases. There are 16 residues in the CDR3. V was clipped by 5 bases and J by 5 bases; unmatched bases: 7. Germline assignment: CDR1 SGHVS and CDR2 FQNEAQ. CDR3 region: CASSVRLAGANNEQFF. The CDR3 DNA reads as TGTGCCAGCAGCGTCCGACTAGCGGGGGCCAACAATGAGCAGTTCTTC.

A word on this clonotype: It may be a read error: a sequence one base away is much more abundant. V and J are TRBV6-1 and TRBJ2-3; TRBD1 agrees at 7 bases. The CDR3 runs 15 residues. With V trimmed by 4 bases and J by 3 bases, 7 bases remained unmatched. Looked up from germline, CDR1 is MNHNS and CDR2 is SASEGT. CDR3 residues: CASSVFGTVTDTQYF. Written as DNA, the CDR3 is TGTGCCAGCAGTGTCTTTGGGACAGTGACAGATACGCAGTATTTT.

The table lists this clonotype with many counts. The chain employs TRBV5-1 and TRBJ1-4; 8 bases map to TRBD1. The length of the CDR3 is 15 residues. Germline trimming cut 1 base from V and 8 bases from J; bases unmatched to any gene: 7. Per germline, CDR1 SGHRS and CDR2 YFSETQ. CDR3 DNA sequence: TGCGCCAGCAGCTTGACCGGGACAGGTCGGGAAAAACTGTTTTTT. Protein product: CASSLTGTGREKLFF.

This clonotype turned up a few times. The gene calls are TRBV5-1 and TRBJ2-7; TRBD1 agrees at 8 bases. The CDR3 length is 15 residues. With 3 bases clipped from V and 3 bases from J, the junction kept 8 bases outside the gene matches. Germline V gene lookup returns CDR1 SGHRS and CDR2 YFSETQ. CDR3 residues: CASSWTLTGDYEQYF. In DNA, the CDR3 is TGCGCCAGCAGCTGGACCTTGACAGGGGACTACGAGCAGTACTTC.

This clonotype occurred many times. The chain carries TRBV12-3 or TRBV12-4 and TRBJ2-4, with D perhaps matching TRBD1 (5 bases). The CDR3 contains 18 residues. The V end was cut by 6 bases, the J end by 3 bases, with 24 bases between. In nucleotides, the CDR3 is TGTGCCAGCAGCTCCCGGACAAGCCCTGGGTTAGACAAAAACATTCAGTACTTC. Its protein product is CASSSRTSPGLDKNIQYF.

This clonotype was observed at least ten times. The chain is built from TRBV6-5 and TRBJ2-1; no clear D gene. The V and J ends lost 5 bases and 1 base respectively, with 6 bases between them. The CDR3 has 13 amino acids. CDR1 MNHEY and CDR2 SVGAGI come from the germline V gene. CDR3 sequence (DNA): TGTGCCAGCAGTACCCGATCCTACAATGAGCAGTTCTTC. Encoded protein: CASSTRSYNEQFF.